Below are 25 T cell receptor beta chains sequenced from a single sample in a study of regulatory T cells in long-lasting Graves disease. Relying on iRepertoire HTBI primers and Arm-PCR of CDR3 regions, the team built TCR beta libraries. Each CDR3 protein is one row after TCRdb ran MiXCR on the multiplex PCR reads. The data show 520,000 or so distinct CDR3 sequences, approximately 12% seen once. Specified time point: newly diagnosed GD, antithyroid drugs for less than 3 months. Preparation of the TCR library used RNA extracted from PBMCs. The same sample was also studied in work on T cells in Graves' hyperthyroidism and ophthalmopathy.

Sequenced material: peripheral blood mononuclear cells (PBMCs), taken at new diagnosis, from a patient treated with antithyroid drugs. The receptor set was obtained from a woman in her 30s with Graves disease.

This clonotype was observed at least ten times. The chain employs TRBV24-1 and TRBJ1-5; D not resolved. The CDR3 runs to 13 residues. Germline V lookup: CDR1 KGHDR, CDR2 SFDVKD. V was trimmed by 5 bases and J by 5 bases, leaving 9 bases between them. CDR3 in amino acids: CATSATDDQPQHF. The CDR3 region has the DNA TGTGCCACCAGTGCCACAGATGATCAGCCCCAGCATTTT.

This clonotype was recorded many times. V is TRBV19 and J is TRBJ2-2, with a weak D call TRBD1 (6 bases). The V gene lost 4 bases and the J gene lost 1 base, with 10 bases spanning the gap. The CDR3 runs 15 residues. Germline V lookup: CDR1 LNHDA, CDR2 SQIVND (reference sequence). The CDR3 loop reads CASSNTGMNTGELFF. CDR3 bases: TGTGCCAGTAGTAATACAGGGATGAACACCGGGGAGCTGTTTTTT.

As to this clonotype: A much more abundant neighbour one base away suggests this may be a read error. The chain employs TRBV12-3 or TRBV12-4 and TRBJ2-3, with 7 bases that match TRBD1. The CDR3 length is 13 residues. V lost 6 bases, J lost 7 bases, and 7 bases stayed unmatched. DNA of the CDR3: TGTGCCAGCAGGGTGACAGGGTCGAATACGCAGTATTTT. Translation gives CASRVTGSNTQYF.

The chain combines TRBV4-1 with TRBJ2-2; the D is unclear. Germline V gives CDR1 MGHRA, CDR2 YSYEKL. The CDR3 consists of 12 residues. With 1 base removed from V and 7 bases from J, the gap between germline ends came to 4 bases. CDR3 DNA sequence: TGCGCCAGCAGCCAAGTTCTCGGGGAGCTGTTTTTT. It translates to CASSQVLGELFF.

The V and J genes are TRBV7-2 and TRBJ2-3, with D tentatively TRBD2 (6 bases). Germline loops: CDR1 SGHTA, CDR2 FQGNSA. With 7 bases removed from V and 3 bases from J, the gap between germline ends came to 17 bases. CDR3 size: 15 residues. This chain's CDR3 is CASMRVGGITDTQYF. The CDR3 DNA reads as TGTGCCAGCATGCGAGTGGGGGGTATTACAGATACGCAGTATTTT.

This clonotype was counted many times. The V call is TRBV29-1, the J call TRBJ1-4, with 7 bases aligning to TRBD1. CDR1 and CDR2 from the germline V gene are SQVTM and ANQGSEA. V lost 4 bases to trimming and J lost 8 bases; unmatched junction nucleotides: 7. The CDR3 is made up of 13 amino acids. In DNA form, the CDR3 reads TGCAGCGTTGCTAGGGGGCGCCGAGAAAAACTGTTTTTT. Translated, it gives CSVARGRREKLFF.

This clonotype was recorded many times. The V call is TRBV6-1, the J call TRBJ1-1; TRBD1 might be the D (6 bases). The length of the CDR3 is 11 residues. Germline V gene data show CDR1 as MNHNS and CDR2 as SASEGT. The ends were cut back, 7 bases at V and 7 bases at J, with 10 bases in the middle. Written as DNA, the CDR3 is TGTGCCAGCACTTCAGGGGTTGAAGCTTTCTTT. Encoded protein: CASTSGVEAFF.

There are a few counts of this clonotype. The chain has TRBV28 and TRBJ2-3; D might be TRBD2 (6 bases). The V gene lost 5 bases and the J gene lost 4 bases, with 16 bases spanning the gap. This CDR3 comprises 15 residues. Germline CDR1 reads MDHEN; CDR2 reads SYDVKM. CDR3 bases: TGTGCCAGCAGTGCGGGGATTGGCGGCGCAGATACGCAGTATTTT. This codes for CASSAGIGGADTQYF.

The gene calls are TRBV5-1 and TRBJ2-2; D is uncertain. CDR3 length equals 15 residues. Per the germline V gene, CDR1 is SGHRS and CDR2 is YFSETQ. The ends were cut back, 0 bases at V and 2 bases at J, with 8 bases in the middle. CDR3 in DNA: TGCGCCAGCAGCTTGGGTACTACAAACACCGGGGAGCTGTTTTTT. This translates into CASSLGTTNTGELFF.

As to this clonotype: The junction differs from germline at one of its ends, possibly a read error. CDR3: CRTEFMNTEAFF. The CDR3 DNA follows: TGCCGGACGGAGTTTATGAACACTGAAGCTTTCTTT. The V and J genes are TRBV7-9 and TRBJ1-1; D not resolved. CDR3 length equals 12 residues. CDR1 SEHNR and CDR2 FQNEAQ come from the germline V gene (reference sequence).

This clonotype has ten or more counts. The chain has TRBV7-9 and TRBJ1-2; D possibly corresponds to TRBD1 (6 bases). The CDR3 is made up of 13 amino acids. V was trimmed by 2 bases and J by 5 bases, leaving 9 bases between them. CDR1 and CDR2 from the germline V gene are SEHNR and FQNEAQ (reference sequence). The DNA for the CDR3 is TGTGCCAGCAGCTTATCAGGGGTTTATGGCTACACCTTC. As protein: CASSLSGVYGYTF.

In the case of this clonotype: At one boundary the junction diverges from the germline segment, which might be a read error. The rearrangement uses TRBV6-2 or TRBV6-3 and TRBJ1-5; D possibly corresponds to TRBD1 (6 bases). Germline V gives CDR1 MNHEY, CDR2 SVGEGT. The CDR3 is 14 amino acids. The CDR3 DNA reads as TGTGCCAGCAGCAAACAGGGAAGCAATCGGCCCCAGCATTTT. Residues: CASSKQGSNRPQHF.

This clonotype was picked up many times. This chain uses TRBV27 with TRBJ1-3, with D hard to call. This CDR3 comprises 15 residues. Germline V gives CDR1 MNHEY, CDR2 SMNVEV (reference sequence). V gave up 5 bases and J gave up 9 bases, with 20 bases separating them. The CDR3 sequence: CASSPRMEGRSTIYF. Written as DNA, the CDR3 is TGTGCCAGCAGTCCAAGGATGGAGGGCCGTAGCACCATATATTTT.

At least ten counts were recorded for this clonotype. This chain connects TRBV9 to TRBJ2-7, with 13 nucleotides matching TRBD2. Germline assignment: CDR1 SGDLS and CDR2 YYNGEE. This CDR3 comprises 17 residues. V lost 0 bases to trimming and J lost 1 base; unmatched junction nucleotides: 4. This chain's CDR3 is CASSVGTSGRFSYEQYF. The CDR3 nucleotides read TGTGCCAGCAGCGTAGGGACTAGCGGGAGATTTTCCTACGAGCAGTACTTC.

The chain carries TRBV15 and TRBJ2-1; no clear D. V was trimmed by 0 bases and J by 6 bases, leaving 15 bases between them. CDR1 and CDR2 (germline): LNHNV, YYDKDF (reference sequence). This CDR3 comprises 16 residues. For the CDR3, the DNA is TGTGCCACCAGCAGAGATACGTTAGCTCGCCCCAATGAGCAGTTCTTC. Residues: CATSRDTLARPNEQFF.

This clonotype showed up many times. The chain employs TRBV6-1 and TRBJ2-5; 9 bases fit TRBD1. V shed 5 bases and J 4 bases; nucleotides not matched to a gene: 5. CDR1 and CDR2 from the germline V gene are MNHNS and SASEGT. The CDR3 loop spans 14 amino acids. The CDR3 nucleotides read TGTGCCAGCAGTCCACTGACAGGGGGAGAGACCCAGTACTTC. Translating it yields CASSPLTGGETQYF.

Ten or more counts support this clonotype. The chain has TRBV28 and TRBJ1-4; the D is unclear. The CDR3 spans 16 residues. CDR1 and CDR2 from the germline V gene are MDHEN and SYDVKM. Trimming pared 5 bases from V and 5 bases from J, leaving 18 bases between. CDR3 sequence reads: CASSSLLGSLNEKLFF. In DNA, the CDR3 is TGTGCCAGCAGTAGTTTATTGGGCAGCCTGAATGAAAAACTGTTTTTT.

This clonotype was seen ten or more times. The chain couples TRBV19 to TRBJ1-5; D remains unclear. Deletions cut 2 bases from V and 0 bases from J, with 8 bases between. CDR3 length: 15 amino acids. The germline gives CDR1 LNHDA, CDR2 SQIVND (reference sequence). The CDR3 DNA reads TGTGCCAGTAGTATACTAGAATATAGCAATCAGCCCCAGCATTTT. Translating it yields CASSILEYSNQPQHF.

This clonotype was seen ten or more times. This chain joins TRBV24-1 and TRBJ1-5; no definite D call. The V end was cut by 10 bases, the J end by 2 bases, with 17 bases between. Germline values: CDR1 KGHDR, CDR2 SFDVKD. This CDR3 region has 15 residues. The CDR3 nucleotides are TGTGCCACAGCTATCAGGAGTAGGCGCAATCAGCCCCAGCATTTT. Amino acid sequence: CATAIRSRRNQPQHF.

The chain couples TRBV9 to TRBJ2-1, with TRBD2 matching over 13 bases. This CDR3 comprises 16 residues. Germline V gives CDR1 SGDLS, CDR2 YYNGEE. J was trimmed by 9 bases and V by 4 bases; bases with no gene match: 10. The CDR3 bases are TGTGCCAGCAGCTCTGGACTAGCGGGAGCCCTTGGTGAGCAGTTCTTC. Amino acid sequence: CASSSGLAGALGEQFF.

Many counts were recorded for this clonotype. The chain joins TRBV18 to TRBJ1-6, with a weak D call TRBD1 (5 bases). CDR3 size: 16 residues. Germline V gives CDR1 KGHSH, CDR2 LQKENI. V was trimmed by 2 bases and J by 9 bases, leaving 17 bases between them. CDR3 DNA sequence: TGTGCCAGCTCACCAATCGGGGCGGCCCTCGGTTCACCCCTCCACTTT. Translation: CASSPIGAALGSPLHF. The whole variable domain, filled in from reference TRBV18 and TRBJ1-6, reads NAGVMQNPRHLVRRRGQEARLRCSPMKGHSHVYWYRQLPEEGLKFMVYLQKENIIDESGMPKERFSAEFPKEGPSILRIQQVVRGDSAAYFCASSPIGAALGSPLHFGNGTRLTVT.

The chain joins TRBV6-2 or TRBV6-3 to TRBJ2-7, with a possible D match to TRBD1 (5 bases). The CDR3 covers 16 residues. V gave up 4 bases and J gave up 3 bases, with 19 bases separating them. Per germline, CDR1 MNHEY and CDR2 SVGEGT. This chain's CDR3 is CASSSGPEKGFYEQYF. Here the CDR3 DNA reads TGTGCCAGCAGTTCCGGACCAGAAAAGGGGTTCTACGAGCAGTACTTC.

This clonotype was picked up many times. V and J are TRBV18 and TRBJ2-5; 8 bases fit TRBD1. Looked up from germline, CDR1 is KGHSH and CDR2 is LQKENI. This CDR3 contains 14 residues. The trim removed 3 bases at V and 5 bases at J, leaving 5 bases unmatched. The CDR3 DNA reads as TGTGCCAGCTCACCTGGACAGGGCGTCGAGACCCAGTACTTC. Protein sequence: CASSPGQGVETQYF.

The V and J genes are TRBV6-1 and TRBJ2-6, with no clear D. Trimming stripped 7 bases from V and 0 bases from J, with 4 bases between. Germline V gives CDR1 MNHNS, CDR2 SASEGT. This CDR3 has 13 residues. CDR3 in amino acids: CASKTSGANVLTF. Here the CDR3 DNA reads TGTGCCAGCAAGACCTCTGGGGCCAACGTCCTGACTTTC.

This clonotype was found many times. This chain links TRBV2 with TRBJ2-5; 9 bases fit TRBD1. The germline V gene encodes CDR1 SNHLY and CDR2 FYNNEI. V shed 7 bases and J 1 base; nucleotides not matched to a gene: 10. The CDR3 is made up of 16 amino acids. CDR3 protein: CASKGTGWGAQETQYF. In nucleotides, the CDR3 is TGTGCCAGCAAAGGGACAGGGTGGGGGGCCCAAGAGACCCAGTACTTC. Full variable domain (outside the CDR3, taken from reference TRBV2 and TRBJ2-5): EPEVTQTPSHQVTQMGQEVILRCVPISNHLYFYWYRQILGQKVEFLVSFYNNEISEKSEIFDDQFSVERPDGSNFTLKIRSTKLEDSAMYFCASKGTGWGAQETQYFGPGTRLLVL.